Reported below is one T cell receptor beta chain. With 2 bases clipped from V and 0 bases from J, the junction kept 6 bases outside the gene matches. The V gene's germline CDR1 is GTSNPN and CDR2 SVGIG (reference sequence). The CDR3 contains 16 residues. The data were taken from a study of blood T cell repertoires in COVID-19. Study-wide context: Researchers got acute and convalescent COVID-19 samples from the United States, Italy and Spain. The analysed material was cDNA or gDNA that came from T cells, B-cell-depleted T cells, or PBMCs.

Under the authors' procedure: It was from reference gene primer amplification that nucleated cell counts were estimated. The table came from immunoSEQ multiplex PCR; TCRdb's copy has only in-frame clones and leaves some out. The D gene and trimming were derived from the DNA, and the V and J assignments and clone size from that table. The sample lists some 38,000 clones, 80% to 90% seen once, with 9% to 10% in the top ten. Sequenced input: peripheral blood. The chain recombines TRBV30 with TRBJ1-5; 8 bases align to TRBD1. The origin of this receptor is a man aged 55 to 69 in a cohort sampled during active COVID-19. CDR3 protein: CAWSRRDRISNQPQHF. Written as DNA, the CDR3 is TGTGCCTGGAGTAGGAGGGACAGGATTAGCAATCAGCCCCAGCATTTT.